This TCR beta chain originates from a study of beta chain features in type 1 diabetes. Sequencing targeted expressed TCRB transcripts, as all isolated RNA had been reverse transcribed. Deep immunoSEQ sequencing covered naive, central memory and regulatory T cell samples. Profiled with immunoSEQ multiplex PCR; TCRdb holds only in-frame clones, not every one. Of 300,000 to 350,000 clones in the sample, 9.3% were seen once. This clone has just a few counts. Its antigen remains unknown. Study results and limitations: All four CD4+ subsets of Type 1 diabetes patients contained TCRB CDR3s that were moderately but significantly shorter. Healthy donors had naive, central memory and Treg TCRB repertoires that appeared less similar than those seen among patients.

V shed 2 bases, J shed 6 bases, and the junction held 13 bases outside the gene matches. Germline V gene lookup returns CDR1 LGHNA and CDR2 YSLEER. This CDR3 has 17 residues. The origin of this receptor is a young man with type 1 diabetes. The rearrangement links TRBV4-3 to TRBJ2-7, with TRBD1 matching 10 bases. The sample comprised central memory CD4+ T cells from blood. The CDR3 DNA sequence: TGCGCCAGCAGCCAACACTCTCGAGGGACAGGGGCTTTCGAGCAGTACTTC. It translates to CASSQHSRGTGAFEQYF.